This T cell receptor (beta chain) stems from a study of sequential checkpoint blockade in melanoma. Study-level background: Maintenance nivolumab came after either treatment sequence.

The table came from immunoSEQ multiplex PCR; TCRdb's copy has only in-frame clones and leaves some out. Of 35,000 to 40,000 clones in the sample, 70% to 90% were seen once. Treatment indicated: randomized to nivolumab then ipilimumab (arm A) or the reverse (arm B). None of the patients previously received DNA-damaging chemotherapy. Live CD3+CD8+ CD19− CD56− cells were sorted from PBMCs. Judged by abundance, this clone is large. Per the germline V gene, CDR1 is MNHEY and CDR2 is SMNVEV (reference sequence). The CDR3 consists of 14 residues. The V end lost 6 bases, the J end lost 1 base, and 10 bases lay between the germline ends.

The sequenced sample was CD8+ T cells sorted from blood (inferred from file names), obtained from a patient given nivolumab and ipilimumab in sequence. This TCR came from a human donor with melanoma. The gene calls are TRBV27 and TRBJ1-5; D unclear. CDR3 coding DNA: TGTGCCAGCAGGGGAGTCACGAGCAATCAGCCCCAGCATTTT. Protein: CASRGVTSNQPQHF.